This T cell receptor beta chain was profiled in a study of T-cell memory formation after mild COVID-19. Looking at the study overall: Most TCR clusters belonged to a single donor. Study results and caveats: Within pre-infection memory, some responding clones were found, suggesting cross-reactive memory joined.

Germline V gene lookup returns CDR1 SGHRS and CDR2 YFSETQ. The V gene lost 4 bases and the J gene lost 0 bases, with 14 bases spanning the gap. There are 15 residues in the CDR3. TCRdb analysed the 5' RACE reads with MiXCR anew, one entry per CDR3 protein. This sample has about 390,000 distinct CDR3 sequences; under 25% occur once, and the top ten carry roughly an eighth. Worth noting for this clonotype: Its antigen is undetermined.

This sequence originates from an adult woman who had mild COVID-19 (a few samples of this study predate the infection). Cell type and time point are not known. Specimen: PBMCs or a T cell subset sorted from them (not recorded which). This rearrangement joins TRBV5-1 to TRBJ2-7; no clear D. The CDR3 DNA sequence: TGCGCCAGCAGCGTGGAAGGCAGGAGCTCCTACGAGCAGTACTTC. Encoded protein: CASSVEGRSSYEQYF.